The entry below describes one T cell receptor beta chain. This clone was seen just once. The antigen this receptor binds is unknown. The input lacks base qualities; no much larger clone sits a single base away. TCRbeta CDR3 regions were amplified from genomic DNA by means of the immunoSEQ Assay, a bias-controlled multiplex PCR. As for how the authors treated the data: Nucleated cell counts per sample were estimated from amplification of reference gene primers within the assay. Sequence reads were collapsed and filtered to measure the absolute abundance of every unique TCRbeta CDR3 rearrangement. For each sample, productive Simpson clonality was calculated as the square root of Simpson's diversity index over productive rearrangements. In TCRdb, the immuneACCESS table is reduced to in-frame sequences with V and J assigned. These tables do not hold every clone; where another copy was compared, an unresolved V gene accounts for under half, and the others remain unexplained. That table furnishes V, J and clone size, whereas the DNA furnished D and trimming. This sample is represented by about 190,000 clones; under 90% of them were singletons. About 7% of the sample belongs to the ten largest clones.

The collaborating institutions used their own protocols to collect whole blood in K2EDTA tubes. Collaborator samples were shipped for TCRbeta analysis as frozen whole blood, isolated PBMCs, or DNA extracted from either sample type. Unmatched junction bases come to 9, with V trimmed by 5 bases and J by 6 bases. The CDR3 numbers 15 residues from cysteine through phenylalanine. Only the CDR3 DNA stays, 45 bases, in frame from base 1. From the germline V gene, CDR1 is MNHEY and CDR2 is SVGAGI. This entry belongs to a study of blood T cell repertoires in COVID-19 (dated by TCRdb to about 2020). Describing the broader study: Collaborator samples came from the United States, Italy and Spain and covered acute and convalescent phases of COVID-19. The repertoires were released in a freely available public database intended as a resource for research on the immune response to SARS-CoV-2. Subjects who had been exposed to COVID-19, were actively infected with it, or had recovered from it provided the deeply sampled blood TCRbeta repertoires that made up the dataset. HLA class I and class II types, where available, came from metadata supplied by the sample provider rather than from assay-based typing. The material from the prospective study consisted of cDNA or gDNA derived from T cells, B-cell-depleted T cells, or PBMCs. The sample metadata nearly always contained a de-identified subject ID, COVID-19 status, age in years and sex. The samples were drawn from two sources: the first 160 participants of the ongoing ImmuneRACE study, and 1,000 to 1,500 subjects contributed by 6 global collaborators.

Here is what the overall study found, with its caveats: Clinical and demographic metadata were provided uncurated, with the amount varying by source and participant.

The clonotype originates from a man aged 55 to 70 with acute or convalescent COVID-19. The chain links TRBV6-5 with TRBJ1-2; 10 of the junction bases match TRBD1. Specimen: peripheral blood. The CDR3 region reads CASSRPGQGSDGYTF. At the DNA level, the sequence is TGTGCCAGCAGTAGACCGGGACAGGGGTCCGATGGCTACACCTTC.